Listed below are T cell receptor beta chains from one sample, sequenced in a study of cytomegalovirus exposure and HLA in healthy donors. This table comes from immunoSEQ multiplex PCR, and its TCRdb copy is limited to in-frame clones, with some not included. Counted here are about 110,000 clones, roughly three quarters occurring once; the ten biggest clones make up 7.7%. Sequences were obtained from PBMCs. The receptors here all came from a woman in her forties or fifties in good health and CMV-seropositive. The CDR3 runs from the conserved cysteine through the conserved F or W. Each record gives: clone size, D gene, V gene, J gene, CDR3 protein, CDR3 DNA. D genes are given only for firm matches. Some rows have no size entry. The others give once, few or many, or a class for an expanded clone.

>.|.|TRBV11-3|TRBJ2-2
CASSFSRDGELFF
TGTGCCAGCAGCTTTAGTCGTGACGGGGAGCTGTTTTTT
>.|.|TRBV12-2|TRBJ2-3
CASRFPGLAGVDTQYF
TGTGCAAGTCGCTTCCCGGGACTAGCGGGAGTGGATACGCAGTATTTT
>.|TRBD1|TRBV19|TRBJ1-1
CASSVRQGSFGAFF
TGTGCCAGTAGTGTCCGACAGGGAAGTTTCGGAGCTTTCTTT
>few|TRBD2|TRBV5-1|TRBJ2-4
CASSWEGDSQYF
TGCGCCAGCAGCTGGGAGGGAGACAGTCAGTACTTC
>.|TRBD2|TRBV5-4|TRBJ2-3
CASSLAERGGTDTQYF
TGTGCCAGCAGCTTGGCCGAGCGGGGGGGGACAGATACGCAGTATTTT
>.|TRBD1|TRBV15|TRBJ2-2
CATSKGDRNTGELFF
TGTGCCACCAGCAAAGGGGACAGGAACACCGGGGAGCTGTTTTTT
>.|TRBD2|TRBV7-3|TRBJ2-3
CASSQGLAADTQYF
TGTGCCAGCAGCCAGGGACTAGCGGCAGATACGCAGTATTTT
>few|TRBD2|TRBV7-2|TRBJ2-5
CASSPGLAGGQETQYF
TGTGCCAGCAGCCCGGGACTAGCGGGGGGGCAGGAGACCCAGTACTTC
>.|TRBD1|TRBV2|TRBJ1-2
CASSGDRGHLYFYGYTF
TGTGCCAGCAGTGGAGACAGGGGGCACCTTTATTTCTATGGCTACACCTTC
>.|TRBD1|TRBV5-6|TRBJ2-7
CASSTGTGFYEQYF
TGTGCCAGCAGCACCGGGACAGGGTTCTACGAGCAGTACTTC
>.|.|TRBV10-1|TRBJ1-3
CASSLWPGEGNTIYF
TGCGCCAGCAGTCTTTGGCCCGGGGAAGGAAACACCATATATTTT
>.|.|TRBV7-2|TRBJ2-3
CASSLASGTDTQYF
TGTGCCAGCAGCTTAGCGTCGGGCACAGATACGCAGTATTTT
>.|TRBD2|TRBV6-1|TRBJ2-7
CASSGGGGLAGTYEQYF
TGTGCCAGCAGTGGGGGTGGGGGCCTAGCGGGGACCTACGAGCAGTACTTC
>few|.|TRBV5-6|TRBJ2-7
CASSSRIYEQYF
TGTGCCAGCAGCTCTAGGATCTACGAGCAGTACTTC
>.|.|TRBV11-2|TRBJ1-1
CASSFIGGDTEAFF
TGTGCCAGCAGCTTTATAGGGGGGGACACTGAAGCTTTCTTT
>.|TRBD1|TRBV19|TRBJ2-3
CASTPRDRGTDTQYF
TGTGCCAGTACCCCGAGGGACAGGGGTACAGATACGCAGTATTTT
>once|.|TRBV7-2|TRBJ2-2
CASSSNLKVANTGELFF
TGTGCCAGCAGCTCCAATCTAAAAGTCGCGAACACCGGGGAGCTGTTTTTT
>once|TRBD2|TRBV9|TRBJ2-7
CASSVRTSGIYEQYF
TGTGCCAGCAGCGTAAGGACTAGCGGGATATACGAGCAGTACTTC
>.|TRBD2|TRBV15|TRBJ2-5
CATSGAGGQETQYF
TGTGCCACCAGCGGAGCGGGGGGACAAGAGACCCAGTACTTC
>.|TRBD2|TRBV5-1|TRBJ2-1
CASSGSSGRDGDEQFF
TGCGCCAGCAGCGGATCTAGCGGGAGGGATGGGGATGAGCAGTTCTTC
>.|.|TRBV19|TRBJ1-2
CASSIQGGGYTF
TGTGCCAGTAGTATTCAGGGTGGAGGCTACACCTTC
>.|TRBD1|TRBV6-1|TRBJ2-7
CASSELTGGQNEQYF
TGTGCCAGCAGTGAACTGACAGGGGGCCAGAACGAGCAGTACTTC
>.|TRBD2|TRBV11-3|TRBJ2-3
CASSLGLAGREDTQYF
TGTGCCAGCAGCCTGGGACTAGCGGGAAGGGAGGATACGCAGTATTTT
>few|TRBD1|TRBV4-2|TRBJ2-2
CASSRNRGTGELFF
TGTGCCAGCAGCCGGAACAGGGGAACCGGGGAGCTGTTTTTT
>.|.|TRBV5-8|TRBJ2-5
CASSPAIEETQYF
TGTGCCAGCAGCCCTGCCATTGAGGAGACCCAGTACTTC
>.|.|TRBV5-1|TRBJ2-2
CASSLPVTGELFF
TGCGCCAGCAGCTTACCGGTCACCGGGGAGCTGTTTTTT
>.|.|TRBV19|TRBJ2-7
CASSMRAGAGYEQYF
TGTGCCAGTAGTATGAGGGCAGGGGCTGGATACGAGCAGTACTTC
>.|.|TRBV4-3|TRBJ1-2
CASSQETDIHGYGYTF
TGCGCCAGCAGCCAAGAGACAGACATTCATGGCTATGGCTACACCTTC
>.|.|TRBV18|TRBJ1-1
CASSTSTGNTEAFF
TGTGCCAGCTCAACATCGACAGGGAACACTGAAGCTTTCTTT
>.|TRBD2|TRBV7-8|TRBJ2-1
CASSKGLAAYNEQFF
TGTGCCAGCAGCAAGGGACTAGCGGCTTACAATGAGCAGTTCTTC
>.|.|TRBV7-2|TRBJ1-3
CASSVTGRTIYF
TGTGCCAGCAGCGTAACAGGGAGAACCATATATTTT
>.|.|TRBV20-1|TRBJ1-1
CSAPTGGRAFF
TGCAGTGCTCCGACCGGGGGAAGGGCTTTCTTT
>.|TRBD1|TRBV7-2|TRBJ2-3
CASSPTGAADTQYF
TGTGCCAGCAGCCCGACAGGGGCCGCAGATACGCAGTATTTT
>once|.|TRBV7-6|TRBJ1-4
CASSQMGGAFVEKLFF
TGTGCCAGCAGCCAAATGGGGGGGGCATTCGTTGAAAAACTGTTTTTT
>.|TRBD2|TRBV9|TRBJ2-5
CASSGGLAGGGRETQYF
TGTGCCAGCAGCGGCGGACTAGCGGGGGGCGGTCGGGAGACCCAGTACTTC
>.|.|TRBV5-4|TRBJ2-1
CASSNRGLAPHNEQFF
TGTGCCAGCAGCAATCGAGGGCTAGCGCCTCACAATGAGCAGTTCTTC
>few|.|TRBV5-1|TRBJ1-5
CASSLDGGSNQPQHF
TGCGCCAGCAGCTTGGATGGGGGGAGCAATCAGCCCCAGCATTTT
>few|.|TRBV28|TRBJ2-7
CASSLLSYYEQYF
TGTGCCAGCAGTTTACTCAGTTACTACGAGCAGTACTTC
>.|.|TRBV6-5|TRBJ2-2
CASSYTISTGELFF
TGTGCCAGCAGTTACACTATCAGCACCGGGGAGCTGTTTTTT
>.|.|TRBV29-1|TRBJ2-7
CSALGSVSYEQYF
TGCAGCGCCCTTGGCAGCGTCTCCTACGAGCAGTACTTC
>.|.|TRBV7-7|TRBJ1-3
CASSNGPGVTGNTIYF
TGTGCTAGCAGCAATGGACCGGGAGTTACTGGAAACACCATATATTTT
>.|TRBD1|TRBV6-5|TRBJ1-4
CAASGGLHEKLFF
TGTGCTGCATCAGGGGGGCTTCATGAAAAACTGTTTTTT
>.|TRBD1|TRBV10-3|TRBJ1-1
CAISIGTGNTEAFF
TGTGCCATCAGTATAGGGACAGGGAACACTGAAGCTTTCTTT
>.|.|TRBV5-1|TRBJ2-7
CASSPQGYEQYF
TGCGCCAGCAGCCCCCAGGGATACGAGCAGTACTTC
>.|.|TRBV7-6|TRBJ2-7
CASSLGAGYEQYF
TGTGCCAGCAGCTTAGGGGCGGGATACGAGCAGTACTTC
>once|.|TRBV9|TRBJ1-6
CASSGGRNSPLHF
TGTGCCAGCAGCGGGGGGAGGAATTCACCCCTCCACTTT
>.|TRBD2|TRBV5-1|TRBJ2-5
CASSPGEGWETQYF
TGCGCCAGCAGCCCGGGGGAGGGCTGGGAGACCCAGTACTTC
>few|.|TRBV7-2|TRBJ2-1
CASSLALDGIRFF
TGTGCCAGCAGCTTAGCGCTAGATGGTATACGGTTCTTC
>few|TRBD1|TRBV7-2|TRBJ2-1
CASSLDRGSYNEQFF
TGTGCCAGCAGCTTGGACAGGGGCTCCTACAATGAGCAGTTCTTC
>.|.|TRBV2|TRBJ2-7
CASSAQTGTLIEQYF
TGTGCCAGCAGTGCCCAAACAGGGACCCTAATCGAGCAGTACTTC